The clone carrying this TCR beta chain occurred a few times. No antigen is known for it. This sample stems from a study of CD4 T cells in relation to SARS-CoV-2 and coronaviruses. This CDR3 is built from 13 residues. V shed 3 bases, J shed 8 bases, and the junction held 6 bases outside the gene matches. The germline gives CDR1 LGHDT, CDR2 YNNKEL (reference sequence). For approximately 10 days, roughly 100,000 sorted CD4+ cells grew with T cell-depleted PBMCs and CEF. The data were produced by immunoSEQ multiplex PCR, yet TCRdb's version contains in-frame clones alone and is incomplete. The sample yields some 40,000 clones, 77% seen once.

This clonotype was sampled from an adult with COVID-19. The V and J genes are TRBV3-1 (or the pseudogene TRBV3-2) and TRBJ1-2, with TRBD1 identical over 7 bases. Sequenced sample: memory CD4+ T cells from PBMCs, cultured in vitro. DNA of the CDR3: TGTGCCAGCAGCCAGAGAGGAGGGGGCGGCTACACCTTC. Translation: CASSQRGGGGYTF.